This T cell receptor beta chain was profiled in a study of blood T cell repertoires in COVID-19. Using immunoSEQ multiplex PCR, the repertoire was profiled, and TCRdb retains in-frame clones only, with some absent. The sample includes approximately 150,000 clones, roughly 80% of them seen just once. The receptor was derived from a man between 65 and 85 years old who had recovered from COVID-19. Specimen: peripheral blood.

The CDR3 coding sequence is TGCGCCAGCAGCCAAGAGTGGTACAGAAACACCGGGGAGCTGTTTTTT. Its protein product is CASSQEWYRNTGELFF. This sequence joins TRBV4-3 and TRBJ2-2; D gene unclear. Germline values: CDR1 LGHNA, CDR2 YSLEER. The CDR3 is 16 amino acids. Deletions cut 0 bases from V and 2 bases from J, with 10 bases between.